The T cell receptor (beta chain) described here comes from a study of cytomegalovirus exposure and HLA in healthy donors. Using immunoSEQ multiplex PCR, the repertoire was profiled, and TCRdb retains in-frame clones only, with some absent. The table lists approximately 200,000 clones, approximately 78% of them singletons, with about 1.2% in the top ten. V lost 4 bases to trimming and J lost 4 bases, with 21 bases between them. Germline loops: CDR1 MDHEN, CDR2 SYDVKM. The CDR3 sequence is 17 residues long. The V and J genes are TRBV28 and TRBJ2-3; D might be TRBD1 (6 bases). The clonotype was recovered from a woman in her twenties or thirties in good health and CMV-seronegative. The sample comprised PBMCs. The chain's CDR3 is CASSSPSSGAVADTQYF. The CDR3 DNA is TGTGCCAGCAGTTCCCCCAGTTCAGGGGCCGTGGCAGATACGCAGTATTTT.